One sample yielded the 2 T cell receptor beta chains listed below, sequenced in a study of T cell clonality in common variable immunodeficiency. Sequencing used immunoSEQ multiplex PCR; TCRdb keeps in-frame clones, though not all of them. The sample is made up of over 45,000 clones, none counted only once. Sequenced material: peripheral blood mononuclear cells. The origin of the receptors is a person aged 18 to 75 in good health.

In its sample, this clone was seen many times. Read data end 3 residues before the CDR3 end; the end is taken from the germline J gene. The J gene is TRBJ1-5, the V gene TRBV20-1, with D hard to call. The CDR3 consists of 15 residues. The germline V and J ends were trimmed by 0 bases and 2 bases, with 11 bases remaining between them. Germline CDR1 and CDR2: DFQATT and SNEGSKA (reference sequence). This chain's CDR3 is CSARDGGEGNQPQHF. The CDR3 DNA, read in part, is TGCAGTGCTAGAGATGGCGGGGAAGGCAATCAGCCC.

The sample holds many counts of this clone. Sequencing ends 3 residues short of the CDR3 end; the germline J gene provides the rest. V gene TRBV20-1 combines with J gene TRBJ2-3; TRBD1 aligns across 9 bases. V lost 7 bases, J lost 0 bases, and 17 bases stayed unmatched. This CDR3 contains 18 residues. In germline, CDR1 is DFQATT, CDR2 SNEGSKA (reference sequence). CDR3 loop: CSGARGQGYSFSTDTQYF. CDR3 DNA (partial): TGCAGTGGAGCCCGGGGACAGGGATATTCGTTTAGCACAGATACG.